The 17 T cell receptor beta chains below come from one sample, sequenced in a study of cytomegalovirus exposure and HLA in healthy donors. PCR was performed using 60 Vbeta and 13 Jbeta primers. Measured with immunoSEQ multiplex PCR; TCRdb has only the in-frame clones, and not every one. Among 100,000 to 150,000 clones listed, over 75% were seen once. The sequenced material came from PBMCs. These receptors were taken from a male donor in good health and CMV-seropositive.

The sample holds one count of this clone. The chain carries TRBV27 and TRBJ2-7; no definite D call. There are 16 residues in the CDR3. CDR1 and CDR2 (germline): MNHEY, SMNVEV (reference sequence). V lost 5 bases and J lost 3, with 20 bases in between. CDR3 amino acids: CASSLSNSGLHYEQYF. The DNA for the CDR3 is TGTGCCAGCAGTCTCTCAAATAGTGGGCTCCACTACGAGCAGTACTTC.

On this clone itself: The junction shows a germline mismatch at one end, possibly a read error. The chain uses TRBV7-9 and TRBJ1-1; D is possibly TRBD1 (5 bases). CDR1 is SEHNR, CDR2 FQNEAQ, per germline (reference sequence). This CDR3 region has 16 residues. CDR3 residues: CSSSPGWGRANTEAFF. CDR3 bases: TGTTCCAGCAGCCCCGGATGGGGCAGGGCGAACACTGAAGCTTTCTTT.

The chain is built from TRBV18 and TRBJ2-1, with D possibly being TRBD2 (5 bases). This CDR3 spans 15 amino acids. The germline V gene encodes CDR1 KGHSH and CDR2 LQKENI. Between the trimmed V and J ends, which lost 3 bases and 5 bases, there was a span of 14 bases. This CDR3 reads CASSPLNSAHNEQFF. CDR3 in DNA: TGTGCCAGCTCACCCTTGAATAGCGCACACAATGAGCAGTTCTTC.

This clone was found a few times. The chain couples TRBV5-6 to TRBJ2-5, with 8 bases lining up with TRBD1. There are 14 residues in the CDR3. The J segment lost 4 bases and the V segment lost 3 bases, leaving 5 bases of the junction unmatched. CDR1 and CDR2 (germline): SGHDT, YYEEEE. CDR3 sequence: CASSSGQGGETQYF. CDR3 in DNA: TGTGCCAGCAGCTCCGGACAGGGAGGAGAGACCCAGTACTTC. The variable domain in full, completed from reference TRBV5-6 and TRBJ2-5, reads DAGVTQSPTHLIKTRGQQVTLRCSPKSGHDTVSWYQQALGQGPQFIFQYYEEEERQRGNFPDRFSGHQFPNYSSELNVNALLLGDSALYLCASSSGQGGETQYFGPGTRLLVL.

The V and J genes are TRBV2 and TRBJ1-1, with D possibly being TRBD1 (5 bases). The V end lost 5 bases, the J end lost 3 bases, and 13 bases lay between the germline ends. CDR1 is SNHLY and CDR2 is FYNNEI in the germline V gene. This CDR3 comprises 14 residues. DNA of the CDR3: TGTGCCAGCAGTTTAGAAACAGGAGACACTGAAGCTTTCTTT. The encoded protein is CASSLETGDTEAFF.

V usage is TRBV5-1 and J usage is TRBJ2-3, with 13 positions matching TRBD2. Germline V CDR1 and CDR2: SGHRS, YFSETQ. The CDR3 contains 18 residues. J was trimmed by 6 bases and V by 4 bases; bases with no gene match: 14. The CDR3 DNA sequence: TGCGCCAGCAGCCACAGGACTAGCGGGAGTATGGGGGTGGATACGCAGTATTTT. Its protein is CASSHRTSGSMGVDTQYF.

The CDR3: CASSETSGSTEQYF. In DNA form, the CDR3 reads TGTGCCAGCAGTGAGACTAGCGGGAGTACCGAGCAGTACTTC. The gene calls are TRBV28 and TRBJ2-7, with 12 bases that match TRBD2. With V trimmed by 5 bases and J by 6 bases, 5 bases remained unmatched. The germline V gene encodes CDR1 MDHEN and CDR2 SYDVKM. The CDR3 contains 14 residues.

The rearrangement joins TRBV18 to TRBJ2-7, with TRBD2 identical over 7 bases. This CDR3 comprises 16 residues. From germline, CDR1 is KGHSH and CDR2 LQKENI. After removal of 3 bases from V and 7 bases from J, the junction contained 15 bases not matched to a gene. The CDR3 sequence is CASSPAAAVGGGEQYF. The CDR3 bases are TGTGCCAGCTCACCTGCTGCGGCGGTCGGGGGAGGGGAGCAGTACTTC.

This clone was counted a few times. The V and J genes are TRBV18 and TRBJ1-2; 8 bases align to TRBD1. This CDR3 contains 15 residues. V trimming: 6 bases; J trimming: 0 bases; junction bases outside the gene matches: 6. The germline V gene has CDR1 KGHSH and CDR2 LQKENI. The CDR3 here is CASSETGAPNYGYTF. CDR3 sequence (DNA): TGTGCCAGCTCTGAGACAGGGGCCCCTAACTATGGCTACACCTTC.

Here the CDR3 reads CASRPPLGTNTVDTQYF. In DNA form, the CDR3 reads TGCGCCAGCAGACCCCCCCTAGGGACTAACACAGTCGATACGCAGTATTTT. This chain uses TRBV10-2 with TRBJ2-3; 7 bases are shared with TRBD2. The CDR3 length is 17 residues. Germline V gives CDR1 WSHSY, CDR2 SAAADI. Trimming cost V 6 bases and J 6 bases; bases outside gene matches: 18.

The chain employs TRBV19 and TRBJ1-2; the D is unclear. The CDR3 is 14 residues long. Germline V lookup: CDR1 LNHDA, CDR2 SQIVND (reference sequence). V was shortened by 8 bases and J by 0 bases, with 13 bases between the two germline ends. This CDR3 reads CASRPGAANYGYTF. In DNA form, the CDR3 reads TGTGCCAGTCGCCCAGGCGCAGCTAACTATGGCTACACCTTC.

The rearrangement joins TRBV19 to TRBJ2-1; 10 bases align to TRBD2. With V trimmed by 5 bases and J by 0 bases, 10 bases remained unmatched. This CDR3 contains 18 residues. The V gene's germline CDR1 is LNHDA and CDR2 SQIVND (reference sequence). CDR3 DNA sequence: TGTGCCAGTAGTCAGGAACCTGGACTAGCGGACTCCTACAATGAGCAGTTCTTC. Protein product: CASSQEPGLADSYNEQFF.

This clone was observed a few times. The chain recombines TRBV19 with TRBJ2-5, with 9 nucleotides matching TRBD1. CDR1 is LNHDA and CDR2 is SQIVND in the germline V gene (reference sequence). The CDR3 has 18 amino acids. V lost 2 bases and J lost 1; bases outside the gene matches: 11. CDR3 bases: TGTGCCAGTAGTATAAGACCCGGGACAGGGAGAGTCCAAGAGACCCAGTACTTC. Its translation: CASSIRPGTGRVQETQYF.

The chain has TRBV18 and TRBJ2-3, with 12 bases identical to TRBD2. The CDR3 has 17 amino acids. With 3 bases clipped from V and 4 bases from J, the junction kept 8 bases outside the gene matches. The germline V gene has CDR1 KGHSH and CDR2 LQKENI. Here the CDR3 reads CASSPRLAGEGADTQYF. The CDR3 coding sequence is TGTGCCAGCTCACCCAGACTAGCGGGAGAGGGGGCAGATACGCAGTATTTT.

This clone was observed a few times. The V gene is TRBV13, the J gene TRBJ1-1; TRBD1 might be the D (6 bases). The CDR3 has 15 residues. Germline values: CDR1 PRHDT, CDR2 FYEKMQ (reference sequence). V was cut by 1 base and J by 1 base, with 10 bases left in between. In DNA, the CDR3 is TGTGCCAGCAGCTTAGCGGACAGAGCGAACACTGAAGCTTTCTTT. It translates to CASSLADRANTEAFF. Using reference TRBV13 and TRBJ1-1 for the parts outside the CDR3, the full variable domain is AAGVIQSPRHLIKEKRETATLKCYPIPRHDTVYWYQQGPGQDPQFLISFYEKMQSDKGSIPDRFSAQQFSDYHSELNMSSLELGDSALYFCASSLADRANTEAFFGQGTRLTVV.

The rearrangement uses TRBV5-1 and TRBJ2-3; TRBD1 is a possible D gene (6 bases). This CDR3 comprises 15 residues. The V end was cut by 4 bases, the J end by 1 base, with 13 bases between. CDR1 is SGHRS and CDR2 is YFSETQ in the germline V gene. DNA for the CDR3: TGCGCCAGCAGCCTGGACAGCTATGGCACAGATACGCAGTATTTT. Protein product: CASSLDSYGTDTQYF. The entire variable domain, with the rest obtained from reference TRBV5-1 and TRBJ2-3, is as follows: KAGVTQTPRYLIKTRGQQVTLSCSPISGHRSVSWYQQTPGQGLQFLFEYFSETQRNKGNFPGRFSGRQFSNSRSEMNVSTLELGDSALYLCASSLDSYGTDTQYFGPGTRLTVL.

A remark on this clone: This same CDR3 is encoded by further DNA sequences in the sample. This chain uses TRBV7-5 with TRBJ2-1; the D call in the table, TRBD1, was not verified against the DNA. TRBV7-5 is reported as a pseudogene. This CDR3 has 15 residues. The CDR3 nucleotides read TGTGTCAGAACTGAGACAGGGGGCGCTTACAATGAGCAGTTCTTC. The encoded protein is CVRTETGGAYNEQFF.